Detailed here is one T cell receptor (beta chain). Its specificity is unknown. The CDR3 has 16 residues. V shed 1 base and J shed 4 bases, with 20 bases lying between them. The germline V gene has CDR1 SQVTM and CDR2 ANQGSEA. The entry originates in a study of T cells in Graves' hyperthyroidism and ophthalmopathy. Study-level points and caveats: Expanded thyroid clonotypes (above 0.001) were mostly also found in blood.

No progression to ophthalmopathy during 18 months of follow-up defined stable disease. Regions amplified from RNA transcripts were the TCR beta CDR3 regions. The HTBI primer set was used in a first-round RT-PCR of the TCR CDR3. TCRdb re-called the multiplex PCR reads through MiXCR, storing one row per CDR3 protein. The sample holds under 700,000 distinct CDR3 sequences, 40% to 55% seen once. This chain joins TRBV29-1 and TRBJ2-7; unclear D gene. Sequencing input: peripheral blood or thyroid tissue (not recorded which). This clonotype was obtained from a woman aged 18-35 years with Graves' hyperthyroidism. The CDR3 sequence: CSVEVLRPLTGYEQYF. The DNA for the CDR3 is TGCAGCGTTGAAGTCCTTAGACCCCTGACCGGTTACGAGCAGTACTTC.